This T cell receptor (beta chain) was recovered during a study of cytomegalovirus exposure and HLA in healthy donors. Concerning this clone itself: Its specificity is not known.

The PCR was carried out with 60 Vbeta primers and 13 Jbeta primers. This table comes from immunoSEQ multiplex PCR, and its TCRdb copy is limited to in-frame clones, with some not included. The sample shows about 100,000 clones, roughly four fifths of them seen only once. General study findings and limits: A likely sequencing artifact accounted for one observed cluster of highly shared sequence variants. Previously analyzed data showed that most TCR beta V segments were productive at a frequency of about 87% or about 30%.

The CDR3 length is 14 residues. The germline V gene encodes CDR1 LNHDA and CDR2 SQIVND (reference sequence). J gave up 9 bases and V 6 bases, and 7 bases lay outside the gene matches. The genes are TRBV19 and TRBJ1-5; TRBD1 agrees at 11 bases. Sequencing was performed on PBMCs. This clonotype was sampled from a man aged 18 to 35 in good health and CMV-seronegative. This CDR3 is CASRSGTGGLPQHF. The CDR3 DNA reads TGTGCCAGTAGGAGTGGGACAGGGGGGTTGCCCCAGCATTTT.